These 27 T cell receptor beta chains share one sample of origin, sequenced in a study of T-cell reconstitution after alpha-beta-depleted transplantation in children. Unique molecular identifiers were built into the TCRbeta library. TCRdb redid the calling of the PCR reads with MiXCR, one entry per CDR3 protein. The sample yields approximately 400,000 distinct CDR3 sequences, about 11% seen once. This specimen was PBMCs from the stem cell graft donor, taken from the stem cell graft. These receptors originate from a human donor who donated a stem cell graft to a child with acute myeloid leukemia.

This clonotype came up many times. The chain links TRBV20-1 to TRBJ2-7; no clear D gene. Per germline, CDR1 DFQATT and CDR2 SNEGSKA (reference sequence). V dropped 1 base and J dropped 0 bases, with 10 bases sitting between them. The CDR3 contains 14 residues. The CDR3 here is CSARAGGDSYEQYF. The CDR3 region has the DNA TGCAGTGCTAGAGCGGGCGGAGACTCCTACGAGCAGTACTTC.

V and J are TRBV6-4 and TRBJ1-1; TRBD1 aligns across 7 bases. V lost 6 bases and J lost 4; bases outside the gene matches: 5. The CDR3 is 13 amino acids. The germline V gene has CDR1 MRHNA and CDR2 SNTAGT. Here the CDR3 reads CASRSQGSTEAFF. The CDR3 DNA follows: TGTGCCAGCAGGTCACAGGGGTCCACTGAAGCTTTCTTT.

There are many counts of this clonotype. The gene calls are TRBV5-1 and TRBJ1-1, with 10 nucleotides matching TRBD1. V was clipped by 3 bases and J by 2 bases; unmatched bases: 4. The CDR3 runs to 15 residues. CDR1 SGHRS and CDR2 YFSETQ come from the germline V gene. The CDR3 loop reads CASSSRTGGNTEAFF. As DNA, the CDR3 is TGCGCCAGCAGCTCCAGGACAGGGGGAAACACTGAAGCTTTCTTT.

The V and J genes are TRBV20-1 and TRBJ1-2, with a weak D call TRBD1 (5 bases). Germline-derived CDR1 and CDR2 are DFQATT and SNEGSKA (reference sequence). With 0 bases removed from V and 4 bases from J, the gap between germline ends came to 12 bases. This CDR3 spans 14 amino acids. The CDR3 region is CSARDPGGFYGYTF. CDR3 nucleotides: TGCAGTGCTAGAGATCCGGGGGGATTCTATGGCTACACCTTC.

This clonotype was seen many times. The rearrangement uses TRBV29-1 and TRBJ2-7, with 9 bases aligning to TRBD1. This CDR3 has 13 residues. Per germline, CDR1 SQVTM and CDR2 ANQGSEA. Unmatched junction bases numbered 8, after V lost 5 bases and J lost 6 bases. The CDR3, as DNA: TGCAGCGTTTCAACAGGGGGCGGTGCCGAGCAGTACTTC. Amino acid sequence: CSVSTGGGAEQYF.

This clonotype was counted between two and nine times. The CDR3 nucleotides are TGCAGTGCCCCCCGGGGGCGTAACACAGATACGCAGTATTTT. Translation gives CSAPRGRNTDTQYF. The chain is built from TRBV20-1 and TRBJ2-3; the D call may be TRBD1 or TRBD2 (6 bases each). The V end was cut by 6 bases, the J end by 2 bases, with 15 bases between. Germline loops: CDR1 DFQATT, CDR2 SNEGSKA (reference sequence). CDR3 size: 14 residues.

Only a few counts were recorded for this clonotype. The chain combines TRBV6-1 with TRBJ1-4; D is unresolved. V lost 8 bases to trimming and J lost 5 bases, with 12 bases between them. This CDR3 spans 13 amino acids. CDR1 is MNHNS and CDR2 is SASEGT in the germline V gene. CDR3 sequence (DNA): TGTGCCAGCCGCGAACAGATGAATGAAAAACTGTTTTTT. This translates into CASREQMNEKLFF.

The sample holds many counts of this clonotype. The CDR3 spells CASSRGTVGELFF. The CDR3 DNA reads as TGCGCCAGCAGCCGAGGGACAGTCGGGGAGCTGTTTTTT. The chain recombines TRBV4-3 with TRBJ2-2; 7 positions agree with TRBD1. Germline trimming cut 4 bases from V and 7 bases from J; bases unmatched to any gene: 3. This CDR3 contains 13 residues. Germline V gives CDR1 LGHNA, CDR2 YSLEER.

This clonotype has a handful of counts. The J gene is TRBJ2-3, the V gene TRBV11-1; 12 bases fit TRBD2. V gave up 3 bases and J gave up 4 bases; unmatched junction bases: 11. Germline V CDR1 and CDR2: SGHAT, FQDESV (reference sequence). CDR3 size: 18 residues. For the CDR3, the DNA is TGTGCCAGCAGCTTTAACCCCAGACTAGCGGGGGATTCAGATACGCAGTATTTT. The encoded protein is CASSFNPRLAGDSDTQYF.

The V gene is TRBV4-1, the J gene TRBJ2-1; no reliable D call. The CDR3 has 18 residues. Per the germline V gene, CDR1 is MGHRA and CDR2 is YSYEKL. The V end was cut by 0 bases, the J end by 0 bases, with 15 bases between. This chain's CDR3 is CASSQESAGRSSYNEQFF. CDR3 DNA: TGCGCCAGCAGCCAAGAATCGGCAGGTCGAAGCTCCTACAATGAGCAGTTCTTC.

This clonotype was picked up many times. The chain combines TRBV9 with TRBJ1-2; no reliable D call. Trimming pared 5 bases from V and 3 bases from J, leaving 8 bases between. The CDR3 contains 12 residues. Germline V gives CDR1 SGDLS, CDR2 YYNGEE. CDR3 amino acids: CASSKDYYGYTF. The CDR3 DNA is TGTGCCAGCAGTAAGGACTACTATGGCTACACCTTC. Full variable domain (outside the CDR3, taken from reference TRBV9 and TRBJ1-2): DSGVTQTPKHLITATGQRVTLRCSPRSGDLSVYWYQQSLDQGLQFLIQYYNGEERAKGNILERFSAQQFPDLHSELNLSSLELGDSALYFCASSKDYYGYTFGSGTRLTVV.

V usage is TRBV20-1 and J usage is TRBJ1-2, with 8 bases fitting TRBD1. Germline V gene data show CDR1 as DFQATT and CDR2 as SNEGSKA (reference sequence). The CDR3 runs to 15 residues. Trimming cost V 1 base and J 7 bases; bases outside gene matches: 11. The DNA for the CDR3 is TGCAGTGCTAGAGCGTCCGGACAGGGAATCTCTGGCTACACCTTC. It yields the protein CSARASGQGISGYTF.

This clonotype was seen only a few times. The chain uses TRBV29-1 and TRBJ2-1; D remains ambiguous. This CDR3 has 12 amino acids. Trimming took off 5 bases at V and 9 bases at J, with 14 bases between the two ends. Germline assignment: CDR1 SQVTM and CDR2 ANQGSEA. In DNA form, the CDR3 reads TGCAGCGTTACCGCCGCAAGGATTGAGCAGTTCTTC. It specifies CSVTAARIEQFF.

CDR3 sequence reads: CASRRTSGGRYTGELFF. DNA of the CDR3: TGCGCCAGCAGAAGGACTAGCGGGGGGCGGTACACCGGGGAGCTGTTTTTT. The chain employs TRBV10-2 and TRBJ2-2, with TRBD2 matching 14 bases. The CDR3 is 17 amino acids. Germline V gene lookup returns CDR1 WSHSY and CDR2 SAAADI. V was pared by 6 bases and J by 3 bases, with 6 bases of the junction left unmatched.

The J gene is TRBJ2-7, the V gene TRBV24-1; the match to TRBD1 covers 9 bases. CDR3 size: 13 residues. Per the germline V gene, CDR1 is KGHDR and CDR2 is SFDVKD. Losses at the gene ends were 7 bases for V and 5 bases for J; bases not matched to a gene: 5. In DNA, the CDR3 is TGTGCCACCAGAGGACAGGGGACGCACGAGCAGTACGTC. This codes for CATRGQGTHEQYV.

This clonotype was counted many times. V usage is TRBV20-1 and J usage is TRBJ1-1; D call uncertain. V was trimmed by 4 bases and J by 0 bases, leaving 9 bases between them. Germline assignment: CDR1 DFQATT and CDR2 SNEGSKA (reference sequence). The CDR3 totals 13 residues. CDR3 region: CSAKQAMNTEAFF. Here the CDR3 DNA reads TGCAGTGCTAAGCAGGCGATGAACACTGAAGCTTTCTTT.

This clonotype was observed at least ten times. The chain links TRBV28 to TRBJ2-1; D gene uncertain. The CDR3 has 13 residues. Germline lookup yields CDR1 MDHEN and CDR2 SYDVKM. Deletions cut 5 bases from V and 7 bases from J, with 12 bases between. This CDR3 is CASSLELPNEQFF. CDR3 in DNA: TGTGCCAGCAGTCTCGAACTCCCGAATGAGCAGTTCTTC.

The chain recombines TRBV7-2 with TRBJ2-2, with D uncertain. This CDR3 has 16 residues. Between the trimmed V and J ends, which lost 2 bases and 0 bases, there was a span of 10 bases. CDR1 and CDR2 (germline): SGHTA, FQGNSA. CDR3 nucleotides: TGTGCCAGCAGCTTACTGGGGTTGGCGAACACCGGGGAGCTGTTTTTT. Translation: CASSLLGLANTGELFF. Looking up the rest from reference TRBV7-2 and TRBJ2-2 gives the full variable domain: GAGVSQSPSNKVTEKGKDVELRCDPISGHTALYWYRQSLGQGLEFLIYFQGNSAPDKSGLPSDRFSAERTGGSVSTLTIQRTQQEDSAVYLCASSLLGLANTGELFFGEGSRLTVL.

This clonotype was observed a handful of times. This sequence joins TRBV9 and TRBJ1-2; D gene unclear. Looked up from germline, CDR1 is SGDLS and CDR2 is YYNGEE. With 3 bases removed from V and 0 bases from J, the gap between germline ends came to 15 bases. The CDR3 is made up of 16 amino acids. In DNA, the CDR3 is TGTGCCAGCAGCGGAGGCCCCCGCGGAGCTAACTATGGCTACACCTTC. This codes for CASSGGPRGANYGYTF.

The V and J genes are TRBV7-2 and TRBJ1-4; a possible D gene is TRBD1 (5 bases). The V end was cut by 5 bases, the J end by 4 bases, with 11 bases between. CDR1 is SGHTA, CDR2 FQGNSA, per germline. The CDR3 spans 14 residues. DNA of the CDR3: TGTGCCAGCAGCCAAATGGGGCTTAATGAAAAACTGTTTTTT. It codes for CASSQMGLNEKLFF. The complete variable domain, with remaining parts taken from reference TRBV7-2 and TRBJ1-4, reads GAGVSQSPSNKVTEKGKDVELRCDPISGHTALYWYRQSLGQGLEFLIYFQGNSAPDKSGLPSDRFSAERTGGSVSTLTIQRTQQEDSAVYLCASSQMGLNEKLFFGSGTQLSVL.

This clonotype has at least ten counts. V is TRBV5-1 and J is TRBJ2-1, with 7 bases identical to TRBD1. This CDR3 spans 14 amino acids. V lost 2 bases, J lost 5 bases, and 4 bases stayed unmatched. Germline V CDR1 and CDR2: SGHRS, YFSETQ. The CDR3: CASSLQGSHNEQFF. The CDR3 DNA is TGCGCCAGCAGCTTACAGGGGTCCCACAATGAGCAGTTCTTC. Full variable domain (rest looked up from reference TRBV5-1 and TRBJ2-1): KAGVTQTPRYLIKTRGQQVTLSCSPISGHRSVSWYQQTPGQGLQFLFEYFSETQRNKGNFPGRFSGRQFSNSRSEMNVSTLELGDSALYLCASSLQGSHNEQFFGPGTRLTVL.

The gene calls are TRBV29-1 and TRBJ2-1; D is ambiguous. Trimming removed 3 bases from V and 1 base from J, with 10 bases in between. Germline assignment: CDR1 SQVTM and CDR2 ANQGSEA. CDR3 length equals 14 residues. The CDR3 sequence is CSVDSTGSYNEQFF. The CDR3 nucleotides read TGCAGCGTTGATAGTACGGGTTCCTACAATGAGCAGTTCTTC.

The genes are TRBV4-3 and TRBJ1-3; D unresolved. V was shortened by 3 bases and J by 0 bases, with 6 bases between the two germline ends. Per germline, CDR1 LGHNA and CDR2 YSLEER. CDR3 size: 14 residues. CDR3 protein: CASSQGISGNTIYF. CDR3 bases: TGCGCCAGCAGCCAGGGCATCTCTGGAAACACCATATATTTT.

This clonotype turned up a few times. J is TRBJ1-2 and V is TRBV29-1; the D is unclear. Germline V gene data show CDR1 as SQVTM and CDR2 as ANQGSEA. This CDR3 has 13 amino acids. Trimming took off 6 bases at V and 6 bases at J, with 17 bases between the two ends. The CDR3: CSVRTDVYNGYTF. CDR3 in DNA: TGCAGCGTCCGGACTGACGTCTATAATGGCTACACCTTC.

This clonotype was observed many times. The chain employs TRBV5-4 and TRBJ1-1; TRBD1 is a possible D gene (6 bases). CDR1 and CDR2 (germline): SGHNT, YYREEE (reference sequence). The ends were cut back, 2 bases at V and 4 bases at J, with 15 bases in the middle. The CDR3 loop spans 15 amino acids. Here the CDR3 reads CASSLQQGEGTEAFF. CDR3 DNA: TGTGCCAGCAGCTTACAACAGGGTGAGGGCACTGAAGCTTTCTTT.

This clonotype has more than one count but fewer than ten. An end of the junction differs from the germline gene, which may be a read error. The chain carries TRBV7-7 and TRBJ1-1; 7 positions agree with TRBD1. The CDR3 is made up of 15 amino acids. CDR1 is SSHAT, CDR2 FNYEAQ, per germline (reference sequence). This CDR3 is CASSLYRGGDAEAFF. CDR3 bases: TGTGCTAGCAGTTTATACAGGGGAGGAGACGCTGAAGCTTTCTTT.

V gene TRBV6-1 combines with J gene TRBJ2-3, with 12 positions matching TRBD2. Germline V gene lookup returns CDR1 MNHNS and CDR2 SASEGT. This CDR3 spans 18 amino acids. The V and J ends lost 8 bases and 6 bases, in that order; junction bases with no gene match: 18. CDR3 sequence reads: CASCRLAGARSTGDTQYF. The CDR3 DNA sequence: TGTGCCAGCTGTCGACTAGCGGGGGCCCGTTCCACAGGGGATACGCAGTATTTT.